This T cell receptor beta chain was identified during a study of T cells in Graves' hyperthyroidism and ophthalmopathy. Turning to the study itself: It was at initial diagnosis, before any treatment, that peripheral blood was collected. Points from the study as a whole: Most thyroid clonotypes expanded above 0.001 were also detected in blood.

Graves' hyperthyroidism was deemed stable given no ophthalmopathy progression within 18 months. With a duration under 2 months, the hyperthyroidism was newly diagnosed in patients aged 18 to 65. Germline CDR1 SQVTM, CDR2 ANQGSEA. The CDR3 runs 13 residues. To note about this clonotype: Its specificity is not known. An end of the junction does not agree with germline; a read error may underlie this.

Researchers took RNA transcripts and amplified the TCR beta CDR3 regions from them. HTBI primers were used for first-round RT-PCR of the TCR CDR3. A single record per CDR3 protein comes from TCRdb applying MiXCR to the multiplex PCR reads. The table lists over 700,000 distinct CDR3 sequences, around 38% of them singletons. The sequencing input was blood. The chain uses TRBV29-1 and TRBJ2-5; D gene unclear. This receptor was identified in a man between 18 and 35 years old with Graves' hyperthyroidism. CDR3 nucleotides: TGCAGCGTTGAGGATCCATACCAAAAGACCCAGTACTTC. This sequence encodes CSVEDPYQKTQYF.